This T cell receptor (beta chain) was recovered during a study of blood T cells in healthy people across ages. Whole-study results and caveats: Long-lived and aged donors differed, with more naive CD4+ cells and higher diversity in the long-lived. Across samples, TCR beta diversity tracked strongly with naive T cell percentage. Older individuals had lower TCR beta diversity per million T cells (the decline was roughly linear).

Trimming removed 6 bases from V and 0 bases from J; junction bases left unmatched: 6. Germline CDR1 is MDHEN and CDR2 is SYDVKM. The CDR3 is 18 amino acids. Sample donors were healthy Caucasian individuals that came from Russia, aged roughly 6 to 95. To note about this clonotype: The antigen is not known.

PCR was performed a second time for about 7 to 11 cycles using a sample-barcoded 5' primer and a J-beta primer mix. TCRdb re-called the 5' RACE reads through MiXCR, storing one row per CDR3 protein. The sample has about a million distinct CDR3 sequences, 35% to 40% seen once; the top ten hold around 12%. This TCR was recovered from a man in his late teens or twenties in good health. V usage is TRBV28 and J usage is TRBJ2-6; 12 nucleotides align to TRBD2. Sequenced sample: blood. The CDR3 spells CASRLAGGYFSGANVLTF. CDR3 in DNA: TGTGCCAGCAGACTAGCGGGGGGCTATTTCTCTGGGGCCAACGTCCTGACTTTC.